These 3 T cell receptor beta chains share one sample of origin, sequenced in a study of tumor-infiltrating lymphocytes in primary liver carcinoma. They got blood RNA out of unsorted whole blood and also pulled out germline DNA. Reverse transcription of roughly 0.5 ug total RNA with a constant-region primer produced TCR beta cDNA. Libraries covering TCR beta were generated through three nested multiplex PCR rounds (using a slightly modified ARM-PCR). The first two PCR rounds, approximately 10 cycles each, used TRBV1-TRBV30 forward primers and a C-beta reverse primer. TCRdb fed the multiplex PCR reads into MiXCR, producing one record per CDR3 protein. The sample comprises approximately 310,000 distinct CDR3 sequences, over 55% of which are singletons, and 9% to 10% rests with the top ten. The specimen sequenced was peripheral blood. All receptors derive from a man in his forties with primary liver carcinoma and hepatitis B virus infection.

The CDR3 loop reads CASSPEASGANVLTF. CDR3 nucleotides: TGTGCCAGCAGTCCTGAAGCTTCTGGGGCCAACGTCCTGACTTTC. The rearrangement uses TRBV28 and TRBJ2-6; D is ambiguous. The length of the CDR3 is 15 residues. Germline lookup yields CDR1 MDHEN and CDR2 SYDVKM. The germline V and J ends were trimmed by 5 bases and 1 base, with 9 bases remaining between them.

This clonotype was found many times. CDR3 coding DNA: TGCGCCAGCAGCCAATGGGCTCGCCTTAGGGAGCAGTACTTC. Protein product: CASSQWARLREQYF. This chain connects TRBV4-1 to TRBJ2-7, with D unclear. Germline V CDR1 and CDR2: MGHRA, YSYEKL. V dropped 2 bases and J dropped 7 bases, with 15 bases sitting between them. This CDR3 comprises 14 residues.

On this clonotype: The junction and the germline gene differ at one end; a read error may be behind it. The rearrangement joins TRBV6-5 to TRBJ2-1; a weak D match, TRBD1 (5 bases). This CDR3 is built from 15 residues. Germline CDR1 MNHEY, CDR2 SVGAGI. DNA for the CDR3: TGTGCCAACAGTTCAACATGGGGCCATTACAATGAGCAGTTCTTC. It is translated as CANSSTWGHYNEQFF.